This T cell receptor (beta chain) derives from a study of shared clonotypes between healthy human individuals. Background on the study: Per donor, CD8 memory used one plate, CD8 naive used two, CD4 memory used three and CD4 naive used three. General study findings and limits: Clonotype sharing across several donors was observed for 5% to 6.5% of naive CD4 clonotypes.

Method: immunoSEQ multiplex PCR; TCRdb's copy keeps in-frame clones and lacks some. The table shows over 1.5 million clones, with under 99% occurring only once. The CDR3 has 15 residues. Germline CDR1 reads SGDLS; CDR2 reads YYNGEE. Trimming removed 4 bases at V and 1 base at J, with 14 bases between. Donors were healthy HIV-negative adults without recently reported acute infections or vaccinations. Negatively enriched CD4+ T cells were divided by CD45RA into naive and memory. Concerning this clone itself: The antigen is undetermined.

The J gene is TRBJ1-1, the V gene TRBV9; D is undetermined. This TCR came from a man aged 30-40 years in good health. Sequencing input: naive CD4+ T cells sorted from blood. Documented subset: CD45RA+ positively selected. CDR3 sequence: CASSLTGGANTEAFF. The CDR3, as DNA: TGTGCCAGCAGCCTCACGGGAGGTGCGAACACTGAAGCTTTCTTT.